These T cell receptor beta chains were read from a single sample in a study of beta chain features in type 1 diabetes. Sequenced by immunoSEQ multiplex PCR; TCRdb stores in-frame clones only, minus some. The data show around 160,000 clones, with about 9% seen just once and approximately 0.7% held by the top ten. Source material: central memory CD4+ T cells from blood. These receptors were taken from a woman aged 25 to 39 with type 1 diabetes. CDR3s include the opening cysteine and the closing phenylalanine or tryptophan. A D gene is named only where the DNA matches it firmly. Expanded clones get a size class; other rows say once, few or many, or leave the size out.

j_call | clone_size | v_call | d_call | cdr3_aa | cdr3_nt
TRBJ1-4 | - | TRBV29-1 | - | CSVVSTNEKLFF | TGCAGCGTTGTATCAACTAATGAAAAACTGTTTTTT
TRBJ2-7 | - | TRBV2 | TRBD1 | CASSPGTGYEQYF | TGTGCCAGCAGTCCTGGGACAGGGTACGAGCAGTACTTC
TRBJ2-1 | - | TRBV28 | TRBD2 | CASSPIWTSGRDEQFF | TGTGCCAGCAGTCCTATATGGACTAGCGGGAGGGATGAGCAGTTCTTC
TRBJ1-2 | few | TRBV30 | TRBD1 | CARMHLQGDYGYTF | TGTGCCCGAATGCACTTACAGGGGGACTATGGCTACACCTTC
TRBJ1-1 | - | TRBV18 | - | CASSPIPGRRNTEAFF | TGTGCCAGCTCACCAATACCGGGGAGACGGAACACTGAAGCTTTCTTT
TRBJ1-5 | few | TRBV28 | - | CASRLRGYQPQHF | TGTGCCAGCAGGCTAAGGGGATACCAGCCCCAGCATTTT
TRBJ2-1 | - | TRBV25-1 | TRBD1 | CASSGLTGGNEQFF | TGTGCCAGCAGTGGTCTCACAGGGGGCAATGAGCAGTTCTTC
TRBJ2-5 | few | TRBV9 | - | CASSVTVLETQYF | TGTGCCAGCAGCGTAACAGTCTTGGAGACCCAGTACTTC
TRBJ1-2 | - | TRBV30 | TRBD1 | CAWSLRDRVHGYTF | TGTGCCTGGAGTCTCCGGGACAGGGTACATGGCTACACCTTC
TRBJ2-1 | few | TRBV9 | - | CASSVGPLNEQFF | TGTGCCAGCAGCGTAGGGCCGTTGAATGAGCAGTTCTTC
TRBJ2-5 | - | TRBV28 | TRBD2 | CASSFSGSGETQYF | TGTGCCAGCAGTTTTAGCGGGAGCGGAGAGACCCAGTACTTC
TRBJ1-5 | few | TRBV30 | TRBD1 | CAWSGQGDQPQHF | TGTGCCTGGAGCGGACAGGGCGATCAGCCCCAGCATTTT
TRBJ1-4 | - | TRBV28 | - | CASSRQNFLTNEKLFF | TGTGCCAGCAGTCGACAGAACTTCCTGACTAATGAAAAACTGTTTTTT
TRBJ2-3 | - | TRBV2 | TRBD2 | CASSEALAGVTGDTQYF | TGTGCCAGCAGTGAAGCCTTAGCGGGAGTAACTGGAGATACGCAGTATTTT
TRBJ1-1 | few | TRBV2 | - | CASSKTAGNTEAFF | TGTGCCAGCAGTAAGACAGCAGGGAACACTGAAGCTTTCTTT
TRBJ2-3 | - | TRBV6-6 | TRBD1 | CASSPPGQKGTDTQYF | TGTGCCAGCAGCCCCCCGGGACAGAAGGGCACAGATACGCAGTATTTT
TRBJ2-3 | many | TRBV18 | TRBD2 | CASSPETSGLNTQYF | TGTGCCAGCTCGCCCGAGACTAGCGGGCTCAATACGCAGTATTTT
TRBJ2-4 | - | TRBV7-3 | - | CASSPEAGRAKNIQYF | TGTGCCAGCAGCCCAGAGGCCGGTAGAGCCAAAAACATTCAGTACTTC
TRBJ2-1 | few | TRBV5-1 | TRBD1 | CASSLEGQVRNEQFF | TGCGCCAGCAGCTTGGAGGGACAGGTCCGGAATGAGCAGTTCTTC
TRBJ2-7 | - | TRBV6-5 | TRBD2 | CASKIRTSGNYEQYF | TGTGCCAGCAAAATCAGGACTAGCGGAAACTACGAGCAGTACTTC